This T cell receptor beta chain appears in the sequencing data of a study of T cell repertoires in cytomegalovirus infection. Background on the study: Matching HLA type and CMV infection were both indicated by public TCR beta signatures.

Whole-study results and caveats: HLA-C-restricted CMV-specific TCR beta clonotypes prevailed in the ex vivo response. Carriage of CMV together with the relevant HLA was identifiable through cumulative public TCR beta family frequency.

The CDR3 is made up of 14 amino acids. V lost 1 base and J lost 3, with 10 bases in between. Germline CDR1 MDHEN, CDR2 SYDVKM. This clonotype was recorded a few times. As yet, its antigen is unknown. MiXCR, applied by TCRdb to the reads, yields one record per CDR3 protein. The sample contains about 310,000 distinct CDR3 sequences, roughly a sixth of which appear only once. The chain joins TRBV28 to TRBJ2-7; D gene ambiguous. This TCR came from a human donor in good health (CMV status not recorded). Some clones in this sample may be carry-over from other donors' samples. Sequenced sample: PBMCs. As DNA, the CDR3 is TGTGCCAGCAGTTTATACAGTCCGAACTACGAGCAGTACTTC. It encodes CASSLYSPNYEQYF.